Listed below are T cell receptor beta chains from one sample, sequenced in a study of cytomegalovirus exposure and HLA in healthy donors. TCRdb's table, derived via immunoSEQ multiplex PCR, lists solely in-frame clones and lacks some. The sample yields some 110,000 clones, over 60% seen once. The sample was PBMCs. The source is a woman under 30 in good health and CMV-seropositive. CDR3s include the opening cysteine and the closing phenylalanine or tryptophan.

J gene,V gene,CDR3 protein
TRBJ2-7,TRBV2,CASSEQLAGVGYEQYF
TRBJ2-2,TRBV30,CAWSATKAGELFF
TRBJ2-7,TRBV7-6,CASSLEGGRAGEQYF
TRBJ1-1,TRBV7-3,CASSYDRVGTEAFF
TRBJ1-1,TRBV25-1,CASSPHRENTEAFF
TRBJ1-5,TRBV6-1,CASSEARHDQPQHF
TRBJ2-5,TRBV7-9,CASSLMGLEETQYF
TRBJ1-1,TRBV5-1,CASGGTGGRLNTEAFF
TRBJ1-5,TRBV4-1,CASSPGRLQHGQHF
TRBJ2-7,TRBV18,CASSPTTIAGGWYEQYF
TRBJ2-2,TRBV4-1,CASSLYTTGTSGMGGELFF
TRBJ2-1,TRBV5-1,CASSLAGVDEQFF
TRBJ1-2,TRBV30,CAWSADGYTF
TRBJ1-1,TRBV19,CASSKGARTEAFF
TRBJ1-5,TRBV5-6,CASSTGEVNQPQNF
TRBJ2-1,TRBV18,CASSPPGLANSNEQFF
TRBJ2-2,TRBV4-1,CASSPRGGELFF
TRBJ2-1,TRBV5-1,CASSPGTGGNEQFF
TRBJ2-5,TRBV28,CASSLYIRGREETQYF
TRBJ2-1,TRBV7-6,CASSAEGSGRNEQFF
TRBJ1-5,TRBV2,CASSEWRVEPQHF
TRBJ2-4,TRBV7-9,CASSLGPLRVWSKNIQYF
TRBJ1-1,TRBV6-5,CASTSRIPSEEAFF